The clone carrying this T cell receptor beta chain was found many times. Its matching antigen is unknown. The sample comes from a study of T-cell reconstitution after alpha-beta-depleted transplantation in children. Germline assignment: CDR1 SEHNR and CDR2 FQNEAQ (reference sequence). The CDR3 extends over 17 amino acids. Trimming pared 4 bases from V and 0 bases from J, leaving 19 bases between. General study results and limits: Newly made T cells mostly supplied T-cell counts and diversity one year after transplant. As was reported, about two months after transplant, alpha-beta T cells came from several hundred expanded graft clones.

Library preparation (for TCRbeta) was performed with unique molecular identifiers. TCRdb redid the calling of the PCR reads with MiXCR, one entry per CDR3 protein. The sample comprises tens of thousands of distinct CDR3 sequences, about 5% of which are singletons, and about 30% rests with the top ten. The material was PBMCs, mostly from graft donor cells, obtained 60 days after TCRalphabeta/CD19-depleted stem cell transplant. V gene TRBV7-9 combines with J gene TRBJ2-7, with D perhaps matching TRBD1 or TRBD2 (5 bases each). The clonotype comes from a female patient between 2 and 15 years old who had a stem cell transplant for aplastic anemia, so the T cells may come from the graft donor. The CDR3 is CASSSSGASFLSYEQYF. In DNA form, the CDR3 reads TGTGCCAGCAGCTCATCCGGGGCTTCCTTTCTCTCCTACGAGCAGTACTTC.